These T cell receptor beta chains were read from a single sample in a study of cytomegalovirus exposure and HLA in healthy donors. TCRdb keeps only in-frame clones here, not all; method: immunoSEQ multiplex PCR. The sample yields around 96,000 clones, about 84% seen once. Sequenced sample: PBMCs. The receptors stem from a young man in good health and CMV-seronegative. Both conserved end residues are part of each CDR3. Each record gives: clone size, J gene, D gene, V gene, CDR3 DNA, CDR3 protein. A D gene is named only where the DNA matches it firmly. Clone size is shown for a subset of rows, as once, few, many or a class of expanded clone.

>once|TRBJ1-1|NA|TRBV5-1
TGCGCCAGCAGCTTTAAGGGGCTTGAAGCTTTCTTT
CASSFKGLEAFF
>few|TRBJ1-1|NA|TRBV27
TGTGCCAGCAGTTCTCGAGAGCGGGACACTGAAGCTTTCTTT
CASSSRERDTEAFF
>few|TRBJ1-5|TRBD1|TRBV18
TGTGCCAGCTCAAGGGGACAGGGGAATCAGCCCCAGCATTTT
CASSRGQGNQPQHF
>NA|TRBJ1-5|NA|TRBV6-1
TGTGCCAGCAGTCCCTGGGGGGGCAATCAGCCCCAGCATTTT
CASSPWGGNQPQHF
>NA|TRBJ1-2|NA|TRBV7-9
TGTGCCAGCAGTCCCGGGACAAAGGGCTATGGCTACACCTTC
CASSPGTKGYGYTF
>NA|TRBJ2-3|NA|TRBV6-1
TGTGCCGGAAGGGGGAGCACAGATACGCAGTATTTT
CAGRGSTDTQYF
>few|TRBJ1-5|NA|TRBV6-5
TGTGCCAGCAGTTTGGGAGTAAACATCCAGCCCCAGCATTTT
CASSLGVNIQPQHF
>once|TRBJ2-5|TRBD2|TRBV4-2
TGTGCCAGCAGCCGGGAAGTAGCGGGGGCCGGGGAGACCCAGTACTTC
CASSREVAGAGETQYF
>NA|TRBJ1-5|TRBD1|TRBV19
TGTGCCAGTAGCCGGGACAGGGCGAGCAATCAGCCCCAGCATTTT
CASSRDRASNQPQHF
>once|TRBJ1-2|NA|TRBV27
TGTGCCAGCAGTTTATCGTTTGGGGGCAATTATGGCTACACCTTC
CASSLSFGGNYGYTF
>NA|TRBJ1-5|NA|TRBV5-1
TGCGCCAGCAGCTTGTCAGGGGCAAGTAATCAGCCCCAGCATTTT
CASSLSGASNQPQHF
>NA|TRBJ1-6|NA|TRBV6-1
TGTGCCAGCAGTGACAGGGCCAAAGACTATAATTCACCCCTCCACTTT
CASSDRAKDYNSPLHF
>NA|TRBJ2-5|TRBD1|TRBV6-5
TGTGGCACAGGGGTAGGGGAGACCCAGTACTTC
CGTGVGETQYF
>once|TRBJ1-1|NA|TRBV5-1
TGCGCCAGCAGCTTGTCTCCGGGACAAGGGTTAGCTGAAGCTTTCTTT
CASSLSPGQGLAEAFF
>NA|TRBJ2-3|TRBD2|TRBV27
TGTGCCAGCAGTATTACTAGCGGGCCTGGGGATACGCAGTATTTT
CASSITSGPGDTQYF
>NA|TRBJ2-5|TRBD2|TRBV2
TGTGCCAGCGCTAGACTAGCGACGTACCAAGAGACCCAGTACTTC
CASARLATYQETQYF
>NA|TRBJ1-4|NA|TRBV6-5
TGTGCCAGCAGTGTGGTCGGGTCAACTAATGAAAAACTGTTTTTT
CASSVVGSTNEKLFF
>NA|TRBJ1-2|NA|TRBV7-3
TGTGCCAGCAGCTTATCGGATACAGACGGCTACACCTTC
CASSLSDTDGYTF
>NA|TRBJ1-1|NA|TRBV7-9
TGTGCCAGCAGCGACCGAGGGATGAACACTGAAGCTTTCTTT
CASSDRGMNTEAFF
>NA|TRBJ2-7|TRBD2|TRBV27
TGTGCCAGCCGATTTGGGGCTAGCGGGGTACCCTACGAGCAGTACTTC
CASRFGASGVPYEQYF
>NA|TRBJ2-1|NA|TRBV7-9
TGTGCCAGCAGCTTAGGACTGGATGGTGAGCAGTTCTTC
CASSLGLDGEQFF
>NA|TRBJ1-2|TRBD1|TRBV14
TGTGCCAGCAGCCATTACAGGGGAGATAACTATGGCTACACCTTC
CASSHYRGDNYGYTF
>NA|TRBJ1-5|TRBD1|TRBV7-6
TGTGCCAGCAGTTCGGCGGACAGGGGGGGGCATCCCCAGCATTTT
CASSSADRGGHPQHF
>NA|TRBJ1-4|TRBD1|TRBV13
TGTGCCAGCAGCTTAGAACAGGACAGGGACAATGAAAAACTGTTTTTT
CASSLEQDRDNEKLFF
>NA|TRBJ2-1|NA|TRBV27
TGTGCCAGCAGTTTAGCATACGGACAGCCCAATGAGCAGTTCTTC
CASSLAYGQPNEQFF
>NA|TRBJ2-7|NA|TRBV5-5
TGTGCCAGCAGTAAACCGGGACAAAACTACGAGCAGTACTTC
CASSKPGQNYEQYF
>NA|TRBJ1-1|NA|TRBV6-4
TGTGCCAGCAGTGCTAGGATGAACACTGAAGCTTTCTTT
CASSARMNTEAFF
>NA|TRBJ1-5|TRBD1|TRBV25-1
TGTGCCAGCAGTGAAGGGACAGGGGGCGATCAGCCCCAGCATTTT
CASSEGTGGDQPQHF
>NA|TRBJ1-3|TRBD1|TRBV7-9
TGTTCCAGCAGCTCCTCCGGGACAGTGTCTGGAAACACCATATATTTT
CSSSSSGTVSGNTIYF
>NA|TRBJ1-2|NA|TRBV2
TGTGCCAGCAGGGGGACAAGGGATCGATATGGCTACACCTTC
CASRGTRDRYGYTF
>NA|TRBJ1-2|TRBD1|TRBV7-2
TGTGCCAGCAGCTCTCACAGGGGATCGGATGGCTACACCTTC
CASSSHRGSDGYTF
>NA|TRBJ2-7|TRBD1|TRBV19
TGTGCCAGTAGTATGGAGGGACAGGGGTTTCCCTACGAGCAGTACTTC
CASSMEGQGFPYEQYF
>NA|TRBJ2-1|TRBD1|TRBV2
TGTGCCAGCAGTGAAGTACAGACAGGGCTTGGGAACAATGAGCAGTTCTTC
CASSEVQTGLGNNEQFF
>NA|TRBJ2-7|NA|TRBV6-5
TGTGCCAGCAGTTACTCTGGGTCACAGGCCGAGCAGTACTTC
CASSYSGSQAEQYF
>NA|TRBJ2-3|NA|TRBV6-4
TGTGCCAGCAGTGACTCTGGAGTTTCCACAGATACGCAGTATTTT
CASSDSGVSTDTQYF
>NA|TRBJ1-6|TRBD1|TRBV4-1
TGCGCCAGCAGCCAAGGACAGGGGGTGGGTTCACCCCTCCACTTT
CASSQGQGVGSPLHF
>NA|TRBJ1-6|TRBD1|TRBV18
TGTGCCAGCTCACCGGGACAGGGAGGTTCACCCCTCCACTTT
CASSPGQGGSPLHF